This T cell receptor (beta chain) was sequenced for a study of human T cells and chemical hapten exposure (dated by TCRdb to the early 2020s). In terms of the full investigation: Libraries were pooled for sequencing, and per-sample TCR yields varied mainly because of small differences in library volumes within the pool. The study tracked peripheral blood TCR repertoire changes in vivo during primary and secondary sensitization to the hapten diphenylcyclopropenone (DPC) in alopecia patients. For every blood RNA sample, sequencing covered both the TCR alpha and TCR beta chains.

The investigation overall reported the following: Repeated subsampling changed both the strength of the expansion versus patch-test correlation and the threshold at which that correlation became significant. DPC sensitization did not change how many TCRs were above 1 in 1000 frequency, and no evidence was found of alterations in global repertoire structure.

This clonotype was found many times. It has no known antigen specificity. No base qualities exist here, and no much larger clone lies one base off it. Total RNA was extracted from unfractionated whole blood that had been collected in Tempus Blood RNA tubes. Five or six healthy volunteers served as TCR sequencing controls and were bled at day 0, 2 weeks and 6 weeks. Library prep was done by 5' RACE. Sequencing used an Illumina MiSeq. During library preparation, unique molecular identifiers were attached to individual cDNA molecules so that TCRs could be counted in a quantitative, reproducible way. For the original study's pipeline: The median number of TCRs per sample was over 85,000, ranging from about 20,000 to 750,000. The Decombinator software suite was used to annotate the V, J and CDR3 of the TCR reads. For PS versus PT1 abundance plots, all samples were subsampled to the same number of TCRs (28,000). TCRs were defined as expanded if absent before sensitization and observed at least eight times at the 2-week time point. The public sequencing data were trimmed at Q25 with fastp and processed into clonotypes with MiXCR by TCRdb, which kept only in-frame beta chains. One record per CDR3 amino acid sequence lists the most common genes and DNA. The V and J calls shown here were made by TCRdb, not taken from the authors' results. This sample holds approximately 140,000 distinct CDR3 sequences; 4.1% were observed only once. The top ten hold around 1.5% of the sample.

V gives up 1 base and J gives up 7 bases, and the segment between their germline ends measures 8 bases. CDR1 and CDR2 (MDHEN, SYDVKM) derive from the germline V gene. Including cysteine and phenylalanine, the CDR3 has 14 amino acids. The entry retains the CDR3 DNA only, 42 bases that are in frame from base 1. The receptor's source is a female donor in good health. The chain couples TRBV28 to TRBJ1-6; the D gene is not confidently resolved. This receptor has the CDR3 CASSLLGFNSPLHF. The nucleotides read TGTGCCAGCAGTTTATTGGGGTTCAATTCACCCCTCCACTTT.